This T cell receptor (beta chain) was sequenced for a study of blood T cell repertoires in COVID-19. Study as a whole: Nucleic acid was either cDNA or gDNA, and it came from T cells, B-cell-depleted T cells, or PBMCs.

Seattle enrolled patients during active infection and tracked them longitudinally. Trimming shortened V by 7 bases and J by 0 bases, and 17 bases separated the two germline ends. The V gene's germline CDR1 is SGHRS and CDR2 YFSETQ. This CDR3 is 16 amino acids long. Original methodology: Amplification from reference gene primers served as the basis for estimated nucleated cell counts. Profiled with immunoSEQ multiplex PCR; TCRdb holds only in-frame clones, not every one. That table supplies the V and J calls and clone size; D and trimming were determined from the DNA. The repertoire holds 300,000 to 350,000 clones, with about 93% as singletons.

The sequenced sample consisted of peripheral blood. The clonotype comes from a woman aged 30 to 39 with COVID-19, enrolled during active disease. The gene calls are TRBV5-1 and TRBJ2-1; D is ambiguous. The CDR3 is CASSWPLLSSYNEQFF. Here the CDR3 DNA reads TGCGCCAGCTCCTGGCCCTTACTAAGCTCCTACAATGAGCAGTTCTTC. Looking up the rest from reference TRBV5-1 and TRBJ2-1 gives the full variable domain: KAGVTQTPRYLIKTRGQQVTLSCSPISGHRSVSWYQQTPGQGLQFLFEYFSETQRNKGNFPGRFSGRQFSNSRSEMNVSTLELGDSALYLCASSWPLLSSYNEQFFGPGTRLTVL.